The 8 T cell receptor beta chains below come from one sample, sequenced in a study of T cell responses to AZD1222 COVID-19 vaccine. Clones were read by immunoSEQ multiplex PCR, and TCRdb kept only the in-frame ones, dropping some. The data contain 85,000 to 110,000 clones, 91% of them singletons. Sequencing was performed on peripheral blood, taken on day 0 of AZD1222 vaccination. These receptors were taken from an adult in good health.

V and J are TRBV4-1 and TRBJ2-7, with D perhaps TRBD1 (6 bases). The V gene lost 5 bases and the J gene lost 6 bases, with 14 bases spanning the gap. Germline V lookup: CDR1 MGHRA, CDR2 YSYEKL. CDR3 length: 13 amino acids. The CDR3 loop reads CASSVGALTEQYF. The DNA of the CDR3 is TGCGCCAGCAGCGTGGGGGCTTTAACCGAGCAGTACTTC.

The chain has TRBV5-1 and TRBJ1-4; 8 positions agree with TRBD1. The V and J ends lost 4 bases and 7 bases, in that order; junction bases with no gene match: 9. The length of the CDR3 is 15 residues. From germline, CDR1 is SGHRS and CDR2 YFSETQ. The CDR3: CASSAREGTGEKLFF. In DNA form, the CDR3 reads TGCGCCAGCAGCGCCCGGGAGGGGACAGGTGAAAAACTGTTTTTT.

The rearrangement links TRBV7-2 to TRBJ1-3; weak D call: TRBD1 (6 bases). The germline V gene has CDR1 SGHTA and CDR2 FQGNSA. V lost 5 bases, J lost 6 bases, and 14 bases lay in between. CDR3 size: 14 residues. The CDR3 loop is CASSLTGMENTIYF. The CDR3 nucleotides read TGTGCCAGCAGCCTCACAGGGATGGAAAACACCATATATTTT.

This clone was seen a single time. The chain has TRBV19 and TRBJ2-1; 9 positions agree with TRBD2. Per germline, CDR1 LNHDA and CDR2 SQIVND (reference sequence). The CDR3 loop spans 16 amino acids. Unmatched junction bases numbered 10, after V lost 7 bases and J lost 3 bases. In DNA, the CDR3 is TGTGCCAGTACCCCGGGGGGAGCGGGGGGCTACAATGAGCAGTTCTTC. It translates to CASTPGGAGGYNEQFF.

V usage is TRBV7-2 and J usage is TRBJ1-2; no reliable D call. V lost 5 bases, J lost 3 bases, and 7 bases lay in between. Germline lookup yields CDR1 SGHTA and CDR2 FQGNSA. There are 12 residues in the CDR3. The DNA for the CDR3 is TGTGCCAGCAGCCAGGTCTACTATGGCTACACCTTC. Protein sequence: CASSQVYYGYTF.

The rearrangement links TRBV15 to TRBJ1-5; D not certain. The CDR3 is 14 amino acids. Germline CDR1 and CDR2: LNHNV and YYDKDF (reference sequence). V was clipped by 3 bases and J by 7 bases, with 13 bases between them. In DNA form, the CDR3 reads TGTGCCACCAGCAGCGAACCCTGGTACCAGCCCCAGCATTTT. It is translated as CATSSEPWYQPQHF.

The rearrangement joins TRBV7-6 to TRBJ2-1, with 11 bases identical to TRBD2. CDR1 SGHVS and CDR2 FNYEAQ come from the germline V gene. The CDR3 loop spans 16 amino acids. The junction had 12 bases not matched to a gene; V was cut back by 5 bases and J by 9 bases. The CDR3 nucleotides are TGTGCCAGCAGCCCCCCTCTAGCGGGAGGCTCGGGTGAGCAGTTCTTC. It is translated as CASSPPLAGGSGEQFF. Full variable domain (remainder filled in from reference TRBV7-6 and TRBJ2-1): GAGVSQSPRYKVTKRGQDVALRCDPISGHVSLYWYRQALGQGPEFLTYFNYEAQQDKSGLPNDRFSAERPEGSISTLTIQRTEQRDSAMYRCASSPPLAGGSGEQFFGPGTRLTVL.

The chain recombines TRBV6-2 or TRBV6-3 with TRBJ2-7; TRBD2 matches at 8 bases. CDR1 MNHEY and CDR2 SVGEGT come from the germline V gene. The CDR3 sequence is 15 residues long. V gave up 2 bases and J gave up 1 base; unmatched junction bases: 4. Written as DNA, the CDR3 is TGTGCCAGCAGTTACAGCGGGAGTGGATCCTACGAGCAGTACTTC. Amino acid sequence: CASSYSGSGSYEQYF.